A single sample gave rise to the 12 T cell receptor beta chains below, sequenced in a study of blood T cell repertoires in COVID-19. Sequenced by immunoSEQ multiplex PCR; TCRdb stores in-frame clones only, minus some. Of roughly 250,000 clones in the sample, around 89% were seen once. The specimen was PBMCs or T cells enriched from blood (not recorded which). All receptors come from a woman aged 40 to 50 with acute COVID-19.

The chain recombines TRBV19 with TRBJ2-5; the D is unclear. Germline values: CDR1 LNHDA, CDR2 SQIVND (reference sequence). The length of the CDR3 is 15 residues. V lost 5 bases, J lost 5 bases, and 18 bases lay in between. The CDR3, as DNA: TGTGCCAGTAGTGACCCCAGGCACTCCCGGGAGACCCAGTACTTC. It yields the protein CASSDPRHSRETQYF.

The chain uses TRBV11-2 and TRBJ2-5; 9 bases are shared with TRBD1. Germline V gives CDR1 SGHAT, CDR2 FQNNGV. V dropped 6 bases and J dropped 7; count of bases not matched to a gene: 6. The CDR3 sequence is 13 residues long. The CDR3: CASSWDREGTQYF. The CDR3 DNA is TGTGCCAGCAGTTGGGACAGGGAGGGGACCCAGTACTTC.

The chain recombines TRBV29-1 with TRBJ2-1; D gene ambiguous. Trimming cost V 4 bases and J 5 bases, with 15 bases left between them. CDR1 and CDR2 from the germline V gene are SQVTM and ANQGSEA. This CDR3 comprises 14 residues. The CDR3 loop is CSVVPGFVDNEQFF. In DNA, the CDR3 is TGCAGCGTTGTGCCGGGTTTTGTGGACAATGAGCAGTTCTTC.

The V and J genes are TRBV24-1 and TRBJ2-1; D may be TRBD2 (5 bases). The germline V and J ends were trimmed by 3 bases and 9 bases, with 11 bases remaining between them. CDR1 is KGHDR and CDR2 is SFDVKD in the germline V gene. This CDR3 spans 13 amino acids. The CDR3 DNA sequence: TGTGCCACCAGTGATCCAGGACTCACTGAGCAGTTCTTC. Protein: CATSDPGLTEQFF.

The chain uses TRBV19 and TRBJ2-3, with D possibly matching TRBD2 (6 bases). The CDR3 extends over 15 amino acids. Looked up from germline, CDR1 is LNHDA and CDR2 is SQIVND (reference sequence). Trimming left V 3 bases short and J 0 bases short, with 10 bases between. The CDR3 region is CASSMRAGSTDTQYF. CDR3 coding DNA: TGTGCCAGTAGTATGCGGGCGGGAAGCACAGATACGCAGTATTTT.

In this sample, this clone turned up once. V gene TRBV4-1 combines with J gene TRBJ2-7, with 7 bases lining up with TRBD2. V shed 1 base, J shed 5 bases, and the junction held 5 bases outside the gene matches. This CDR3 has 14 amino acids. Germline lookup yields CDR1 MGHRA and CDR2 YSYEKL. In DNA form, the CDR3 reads TGCGCCAGCAGCCAAGTCGGGAGGCCCCACGAGCAGTACTTC. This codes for CASSQVGRPHEQYF.

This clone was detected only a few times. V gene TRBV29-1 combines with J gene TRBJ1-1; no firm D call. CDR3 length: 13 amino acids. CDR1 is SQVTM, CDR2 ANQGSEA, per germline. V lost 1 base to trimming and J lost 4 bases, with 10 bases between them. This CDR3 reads CSVEVRQITEAFF. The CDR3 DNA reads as TGCAGCGTTGAAGTGCGGCAGATCACTGAAGCTTTCTTT.

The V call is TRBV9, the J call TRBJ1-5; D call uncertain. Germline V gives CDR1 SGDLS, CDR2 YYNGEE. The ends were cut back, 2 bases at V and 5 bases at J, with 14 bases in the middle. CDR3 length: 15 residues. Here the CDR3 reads CASSVLGGLDQPQHF. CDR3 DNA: TGTGCCAGCAGCGTTCTTGGAGGGCTGGATCAGCCCCAGCATTTT.

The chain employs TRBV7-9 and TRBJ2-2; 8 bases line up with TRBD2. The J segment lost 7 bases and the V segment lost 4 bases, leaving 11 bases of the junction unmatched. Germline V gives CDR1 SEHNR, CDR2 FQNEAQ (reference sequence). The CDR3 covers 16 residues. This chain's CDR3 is CASSWASGSISGELFF. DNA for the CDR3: TGTGCCAGCAGCTGGGCAAGCGGGAGTATCAGCGGGGAGCTGTTTTTT.

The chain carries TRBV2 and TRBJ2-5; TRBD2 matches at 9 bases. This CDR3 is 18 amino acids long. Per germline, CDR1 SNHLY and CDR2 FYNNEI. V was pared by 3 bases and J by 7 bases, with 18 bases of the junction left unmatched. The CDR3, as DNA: TGTGCCAGCAGTGAGTCGTTAGCGGCGGGAGGGCCAGAAGGGACCCAGTACTTC. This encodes CASSESLAAGGPEGTQYF.

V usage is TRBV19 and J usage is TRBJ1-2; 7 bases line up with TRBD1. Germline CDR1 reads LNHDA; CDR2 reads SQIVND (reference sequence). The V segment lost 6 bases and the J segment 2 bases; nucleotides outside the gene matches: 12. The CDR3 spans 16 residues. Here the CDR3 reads CASSVYRGRSNYGYTF. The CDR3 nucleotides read TGTGCCAGTAGCGTCTACAGGGGCAGATCCAACTATGGCTACACCTTC.

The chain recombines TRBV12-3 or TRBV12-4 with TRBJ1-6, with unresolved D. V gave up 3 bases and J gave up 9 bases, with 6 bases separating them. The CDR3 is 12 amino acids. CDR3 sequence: CASSLRGSPLHF. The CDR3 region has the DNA TGTGCCAGCAGTTTGCGAGGTTCACCCCTCCACTTT.